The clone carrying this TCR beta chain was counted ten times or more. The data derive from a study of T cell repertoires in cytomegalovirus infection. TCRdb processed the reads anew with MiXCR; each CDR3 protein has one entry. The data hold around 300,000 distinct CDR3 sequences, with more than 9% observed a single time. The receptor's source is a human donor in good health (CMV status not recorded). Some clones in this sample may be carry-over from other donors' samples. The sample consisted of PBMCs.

In nucleotides, the CDR3 is TGTGCCAGCTCCAAGGCGGGGGGCGGAAGTGATCAGCCCCAGCATTTT. Translated, it gives CASSKAGGGSDQPQHF. This rearrangement joins TRBV12-3 or TRBV12-4 to TRBJ1-5; the D gene is possibly TRBD1 (6 bases). This CDR3 is built from 16 residues. The ends were cut back, 8 bases at V and 5 bases at J, with 22 bases in the middle.